The 26 T cell receptor beta chains below come from one sample, sequenced in a study of blood T cell repertoires in COVID-19. Sequencing used immunoSEQ multiplex PCR; TCRdb keeps in-frame clones, though not all of them. Of 200,000 to 300,000 clones detected, 75% to 90% appear once; the ten largest clones hold approximately 9%. Sequences were obtained from peripheral blood. These receptor sequences come from a human donor in a cohort sampled during active COVID-19.

V and J are TRBV7-2 and TRBJ1-1; D is possibly TRBD1 (5 bases). In germline, CDR1 is SGHTA, CDR2 FQGNSA. V lost 1 base to trimming and J lost 6 bases, with 9 bases between them. This CDR3 is 13 amino acids long. The CDR3 reads CASSLVGRAEAFF. Here the CDR3 DNA reads TGTGCCAGCAGCTTAGTCGGCAGGGCTGAAGCTTTCTTT.

The CDR3 reads CASRGQDRGIDEQYF. CDR3 DNA: TGTGCCAGCAGGGGTCAGGACAGGGGTATCGACGAGCAGTACTTC. V is TRBV6-5 and J is TRBJ2-7; 9 bases match TRBD1. Per germline, CDR1 MNHEY and CDR2 SVGAGI. CDR3 length: 15 amino acids. V trimming: 6 bases; J trimming: 5 bases; junction bases outside the gene matches: 11.

This clone has more than one count but fewer than ten. The rearrangement uses TRBV18 and TRBJ2-3; D possibly corresponds to TRBD2 (5 bases). CDR1 is KGHSH, CDR2 LQKENI, per germline. With 8 bases removed from V and 4 bases from J, the gap between germline ends came to 19 bases. CDR3 length: 15 amino acids. CDR3 nucleotide sequence: TGTGCCAGCGGACTCCCCGCAAGGGTCTCAGATACGCAGTATTTT. This sequence encodes CASGLPARVSDTQYF. The full variable domain, its missing parts supplied by reference TRBV18 and TRBJ2-3, is NAGVMQNPRHLVRRRGQEARLRCSPMKGHSHVYWYRQLPEEGLKFMVYLQKENIIDESGMPKERFSAEFPKEGPSILRIQQVVRGDSAAYFCASGLPARVSDTQYFGPGTRLTVL.

The rearrangement links TRBV21-1 to TRBJ1-2. TRBV21-1 is assigned pseudogene status. This CDR3 spans 15 amino acids. CDR3 DNA: TGTGCCAGCAGTAAAGCAAGGGCGGGTGGAGGTGGCTACACCTTC. Its translation: CASSKARAGGGGYTF.

The rearrangement uses TRBV6-1 and TRBJ2-4; D perhaps matches TRBD1 (5 bases). The CDR3 loop spans 16 amino acids. Germline V lookup: CDR1 MNHNS, CDR2 SASEGT. Deletions cut 2 bases from V and 1 base from J, with 12 bases between. CDR3 in DNA: TGTGCCAGCAGTGAATCCCACCCAGGGGCCAAAAACATTCAGTACTTC. Residues: CASSESHPGAKNIQYF.

The chain employs TRBV5-1 and TRBJ2-7, with TRBD1 matching 7 bases. This CDR3 region has 14 residues. V lost 3 bases to trimming and J lost 2 bases; unmatched junction nucleotides: 5. Looked up from germline, CDR1 is SGHRS and CDR2 is YFSETQ. This CDR3 is CASSWGTETYEQYF. The CDR3 DNA follows: TGCGCCAGCAGCTGGGGGACAGAAACCTACGAGCAGTACTTC. Full variable domain (remainder filled in from reference TRBV5-1 and TRBJ2-7): KAGVTQTPRYLIKTRGQQVTLSCSPISGHRSVSWYQQTPGQGLQFLFEYFSETQRNKGNFPGRFSGRQFSNSRSEMNVSTLELGDSALYLCASSWGTETYEQYFGPGTRLTVT.

The chain carries TRBV19 and TRBJ1-1, with TRBD1 matching 9 bases. The CDR3 sequence is 15 residues long. Trimming took 1 base from V and 1 from J; bases not matched to a gene: 1. CDR1 LNHDA and CDR2 SQIVND come from the germline V gene (reference sequence). The CDR3 coding sequence is TGTGCCAGTAGTATAGCACAGGGGGCGAACACTGAAGCTTTCTTT. This gives the protein CASSIAQGANTEAFF. Based on the CDR3 plus reference TRBV19 and TRBJ1-1, the full variable domain is DGGITQSPKYLFRKEGQNVTLSCEQNLNHDAMYWYRQDPGQGLRLIYYSQIVNDFQKGDIAEGYSVSREKKESFPLTVTSAQKNPTAFYLCASSIAQGANTEAFFGQGTRLTVV.

This clone has just one count. The CDR3 DNA reads as TGTGCCAGCAGTGAAGCGGTGTTCACTGAAGCTTTCTTT. This encodes CASSEAVFTEAFF. The chain links TRBV25-1 to TRBJ1-1, with no clear D. Germline CDR1 reads MGHDK; CDR2 reads SYGVNS. This CDR3 is 13 amino acids long. V lost 2 bases, J lost 4 bases, and 8 bases lay in between.

The chain employs TRBV11-2 and TRBJ1-2; 11 bases align to TRBD1. With 4 bases clipped from V and 2 bases from J, the junction kept 6 bases outside the gene matches. Looked up from germline, CDR1 is SGHAT and CDR2 is FQNNGV. This CDR3 is 16 amino acids long. The DNA for the CDR3 is TGTGCCAGCAGCTCCGCTGGACAGGGGGCGAACTATGGCTACACCTTC. Its protein product is CASSSAGQGANYGYTF.

V usage is TRBV20-1 and J usage is TRBJ2-7; 9 nucleotides match TRBD1. V lost 8 bases and J lost 7; bases outside the gene matches: 6. There are 11 residues in the CDR3. Germline CDR1 and CDR2: DFQATT and SNEGSKA (reference sequence). In nucleotides, the CDR3 is TGCAGTTACAGGGGGCAGAGGGAGCAGTACTTC. Its protein is CSYRGQREQYF.

This sequence joins TRBV14 and TRBJ2-7; a possible D gene is TRBD1 (6 bases). V was shortened by 4 bases and J by 2 bases, with 12 bases between the two germline ends. Germline assignment: CDR1 SGHDN and CDR2 FVKESK. This CDR3 spans 14 amino acids. The DNA for the CDR3 is TGTGCCAGCAGCCCAAGGACAGTGGCCTACGAGCAGTACTTC. This translates into CASSPRTVAYEQYF. The complete variable domain, with remaining parts taken from reference TRBV14 and TRBJ2-7, reads EAGVTQFPSHSVIEKGQTVTLRCDPISGHDNLYWYRRVMGKEIKFLLHFVKESKQDESGMPNNRFLAERTGGTYSTLKVQPAELEDSGVYFCASSPRTVAYEQYFGPGTRLTVT.

The DNA of the CDR3 is TGTGCCAGCAGCCTGGGTGGACAGACACGGGAGCAGTACTTC. It is translated as CASSLGGQTREQYF. The gene calls are TRBV7-9 and TRBJ2-7; weak D call: TRBD1 (6 bases). Germline CDR1 SEHNR, CDR2 FQNEAQ (reference sequence). The CDR3 runs 14 residues. The V end was cut by 5 bases, the J end by 7 bases, with 18 bases between.

The sample holds a few counts of this clone. CDR3 in DNA: TGCAGCGTTATAACGTTCTCGACAGGCTATGGCTACACCTTC. This sequence encodes CSVITFSTGYGYTF. This chain uses TRBV29-1 with TRBJ1-2; D is possibly TRBD1 (6 bases). Germline V CDR1 and CDR2: SQVTM, ANQGSEA. CDR3 length: 14 amino acids. Trimming cost V 5 bases and J 4 bases, with 17 bases left between them.

This rearrangement joins TRBV7-6 to TRBJ2-1, with a tentative D call TRBD2 (5 bases). The CDR3 has 17 amino acids. The V gene lost 0 bases and the J gene lost 0 bases, with 12 bases spanning the gap. The germline V gene encodes CDR1 SGHVS and CDR2 FNYEAQ. The CDR3 region is CASSLAPRGSSYNEQFF. CDR3 DNA sequence: TGTGCCAGCAGCTTAGCGCCTCGGGGTAGCTCCTACAATGAGCAGTTCTTC.

This sequence joins TRBV29-1 and TRBJ2-3; 13 nucleotides align to TRBD2. Germline CDR1 and CDR2: SQVTM and ANQGSEA. V lost 6 bases to trimming and J lost 6 bases; unmatched junction nucleotides: 12. The CDR3 spans 16 residues. CDR3 coding DNA: TGCAGCGTCGACGCCGGGACTAGCGGGAAGGCGGATACGCAGTATTTT. It specifies CSVDAGTSGKADTQYF.

The chain joins TRBV24-1 to TRBJ1-5; D unclear. Trimming left V 4 bases short and J 6 bases short, with 18 bases between. CDR1 is KGHDR and CDR2 is SFDVKD in the germline V gene. CDR3 length: 16 amino acids. CDR3 in DNA: TGTGCCACCAGTGACGGCGGTACTTTAGCTCGTCAGCCCCAGCATTTT. Translated, it gives CATSDGGTLARQPQHF.

The chain links TRBV5-1 to TRBJ1-2; 9 nucleotides match TRBD1. This CDR3 comprises 16 residues. Trimming took 3 bases from V and 2 from J; bases not matched to a gene: 8. Germline V lookup: CDR1 SGHRS, CDR2 YFSETQ. CDR3 nucleotide sequence: TGCGCCAGCAGCTGGGACACAGGGGGCGAGAACTATGGCTACACCTTC. It encodes CASSWDTGGENYGYTF.

The J gene is TRBJ2-3, the V gene TRBV6-4; 7 bases are shared with TRBD1. V trimming: 4 bases; J trimming: 3 bases; junction bases outside the gene matches: 1. The CDR3 sequence is 13 residues long. CDR1 MRHNA and CDR2 SNTAGT come from the germline V gene. The DNA of the CDR3 is TGTGCCAGCAGTGTGGACAGGACAGATACGCAGTATTTT. It translates to CASSVDRTDTQYF.

The chain couples TRBV6-6 to TRBJ2-7, with a possible D match to TRBD1 (6 bases). The length of the CDR3 is 14 residues. CDR1 is MNHNY, CDR2 SVGAGI, per germline (reference sequence). V lost 5 bases, J lost 3 bases, and 14 bases lay in between. The CDR3 coding sequence is TGTGCCAGCAGTCCTAGGACAGACAGCTACGAGCAGTACTTC. The encoded protein is CASSPRTDSYEQYF.

J is TRBJ2-1 and V is TRBV19, with 14 positions matching TRBD2. Germline loops: CDR1 LNHDA, CDR2 SQIVND (reference sequence). The V segment lost 4 bases and the J segment 9 bases; nucleotides outside the gene matches: 5. CDR3 length: 15 residues. CDR3 region: CASSKGLAGAGEQFF. CDR3 coding DNA: TGTGCCAGTAGTAAGGGACTAGCGGGAGCGGGTGAGCAGTTCTTC.

The rearrangement joins TRBV19 to TRBJ1-2; D uncertain. The CDR3 runs to 14 residues. Germline CDR1 reads LNHDA; CDR2 reads SQIVND (reference sequence). V shed 7 bases and J shed 6 bases, with 18 bases lying between them. The CDR3 DNA is TGTGCCAGTACCCCCTCGGGATTTCGTGATGGCTACACCTTC. It yields the protein CASTPSGFRDGYTF.

The chain combines TRBV4-2 with TRBJ2-7; 10 bases are a match to TRBD2. CDR1 is LGHNA, CDR2 YNFKEQ, per germline. This CDR3 is 16 amino acids long. Trimming cost V 4 bases and J 1 base; bases outside gene matches: 7. The CDR3 DNA follows: TGTGCCAGCAGCCGATCGGGGACTAGCGATTCCTACGAGCAGTACTTC. Translating gives CASSRSGTSDSYEQYF.

V and J are TRBV9 and TRBJ2-2, with 8 bases matching TRBD2. Germline V gene lookup returns CDR1 SGDLS and CDR2 YYNGEE. Trimming removed 3 bases from V and 0 bases from J; junction bases left unmatched: 4. This CDR3 comprises 16 residues. CDR3 loop: CASSALAGSNTGELFF. The DNA of the CDR3 is TGTGCCAGCAGCGCCTTAGCGGGGTCGAACACCGGGGAGCTGTTTTTT.

The gene calls are TRBV7-2 and TRBJ2-5; perhaps TRBD1 as D (6 bases). V lost 8 bases, J lost 1 base, and 14 bases lay in between. The CDR3 totals 14 residues. Looked up from germline, CDR1 is SGHTA and CDR2 is FQGNSA. CDR3 amino acids: CASSTRGTQETQYF. In DNA form, the CDR3 reads TGTGCCAGCTCTACCAGGGGAACCCAAGAGACCCAGTACTTC. The full variable domain, rest sourced from reference TRBV7-2 and TRBJ2-5, is GAGVSQSPSNKVTEKGKDVELRCDPISGHTALYWYRQSLGQGLEFLIYFQGNSAPDKSGLPSDRFSAERTGGSVSTLTIQRTQQEDSAVYLCASSTRGTQETQYFGPGTRLLVL.

This chain joins TRBV25-1 and TRBJ2-7; weak D call: TRBD1 (6 bases). Trimming removed 1 base from V and 3 bases from J, with 16 bases in between. CDR1 is MGHDK and CDR2 is SYGVNS in the germline V gene. The CDR3 sequence is 16 residues long. CDR3 sequence (DNA): TGTGCCAGCAGTGAATGGGGCAGGTGGGGGCACTACGAGCAGTACTTC. Residues: CASSEWGRWGHYEQYF.

This chain uses TRBV5-1 with TRBJ2-3; 13 bases align to TRBD2. The germline V gene has CDR1 SGHRS and CDR2 YFSETQ. The CDR3 runs to 15 residues. Unmatched junction bases numbered 8, after V lost 1 base and J lost 12 bases. The DNA for the CDR3 is TGCGCCAGCAGCTTGAACGGACTAGCGGGGGCAATACAGTATTTT. This sequence encodes CASSLNGLAGAIQYF. The whole variable domain, remainder taken from reference TRBV5-1 and TRBJ2-3, is KAGVTQTPRYLIKTRGQQVTLSCSPISGHRSVSWYQQTPGQGLQFLFEYFSETQRNKGNFPGRFSGRQFSNSRSEMNVSTLELGDSALYLCASSLNGLAGAIQYFGPGTRLTVL.